These 30 T cell receptor beta chains share one sample of origin, sequenced in a study of PD-1 blockade in mismatch repair-deficient tumors. Repertoires were generated with immunoSEQ multiplex PCR, while TCRdb's copy carries only in-frame clones and drops some. Altogether tens of thousands of clones are present, around 85% being singletons, with the ten largest covering more than 2.5%. Material: peripheral blood, obtained 12 weeks after starting pembrolizumab. These receptors originate from an adult with mismatch repair-deficient cancer.

The genes are TRBV5-4 and TRBJ2-7; perhaps TRBD2 as D (6 bases). The CDR3 consists of 15 residues. Trimming cost V 4 bases and J 0 bases, with 14 bases left between them. Per the germline V gene, CDR1 is SGHNT and CDR2 is YYREEE (reference sequence). The CDR3 coding sequence is TGTGCCAGCAGCGCGGGGACCGGCTACTCCTACGAGCAGTACTTC. This translates into CASSAGTGYSYEQYF. The full variable domain, rest sourced from reference TRBV5-4 and TRBJ2-7, is ETGVTQSPTHLIKTRGQQVTLRCSSQSGHNTVSWYQQALGQGPQFIFQYYREEENGRGNFPPRFSGLQFPNYSSELNVNALELDDSALYLCASSAGTGYSYEQYFGPGTRLTVT.

The chain links TRBV11-2 to TRBJ2-5; D may be TRBD1 (5 bases). V gave up 0 bases and J gave up 2 bases, with 10 bases separating them. The CDR3 extends over 15 amino acids. The germline CDR1 and CDR2 sequences are SGHAT and FQNNGV. CDR3 protein: CASSLDTTAQETQYF. The CDR3 DNA reads as TGTGCCAGCAGCTTAGATACGACAGCACAAGAGACCCAGTACTTC.

The chain couples TRBV15 to TRBJ1-3, with TRBD1 as a possible D gene (5 bases). The CDR3 has 17 residues. The V end lost 1 base, the J end lost 0 bases, and 13 bases lay between the germline ends. CDR1 and CDR2 from the germline V gene are LNHNV and YYDKDF (reference sequence). The DNA for the CDR3 is TGTGCCACCAGCAGAGGGGGCACTCCGAGCTCTGGAAACACCATATATTTT. Its protein product is CATSRGGTPSSGNTIYF.

The chain is built from TRBV5-4 and TRBJ2-4; D gene ambiguous. The CDR3 loop spans 16 amino acids. The germline gives CDR1 SGHNT, CDR2 YYREEE (reference sequence). The V gene lost 1 base and the J gene lost 0 bases, with 11 bases spanning the gap. CDR3 DNA: TGTGCCAGCAGCTTGAGGGTCAACGAAGCCAAAAACATTCAGTACTTC. Its protein product is CASSLRVNEAKNIQYF.

J is TRBJ2-3 and V is TRBV12-5, with D tentatively TRBD1 (6 bases). V lost 6 bases and J lost 5, with 12 bases in between. CDR3 length: 13 residues. Germline CDR1 LGHNT, CDR2 FRNRAP. The CDR3 protein is CASGNIGGDTQYF. CDR3 in DNA: TGTGCTAGTGGGAACATAGGGGGAGATACGCAGTATTTT.

The chain joins TRBV10-2 to TRBJ2-1; TRBD1 agrees at 9 bases. Germline V gives CDR1 WSHSY, CDR2 SAAADI. The CDR3 extends over 15 amino acids. Trimming at V came to 6 bases and at J to 6 bases, leaving 9 bases not matched to a gene. The chain's CDR3 is CASSEETGGANEQFF. In DNA, the CDR3 is TGCGCCAGCAGCGAGGAGACAGGGGGGGCCAATGAGCAGTTCTTC.

V and J are TRBV28 and TRBJ1-1; 7 positions agree with TRBD1. J was trimmed by 13 bases and V by 4 bases; bases with no gene match: 15. The CDR3 runs 14 residues. Germline V gives CDR1 MDHEN, CDR2 SYDVKM. This CDR3 is CASSSSRGNQNRFF. As DNA, the CDR3 is TGTGCCAGCAGTTCCTCCAGGGGGAACCAGAATCGTTTCTTT.

The CDR3 DNA sequence: TGTGCCAGCAGTTCATCGGGACAGACTAAAGTATACAATGAGCAGTTCTTC. Amino acid sequence: CASSSSGQTKVYNEQFF. The chain recombines TRBV2 with TRBJ2-1; 7 nucleotides line up with TRBD1. Per germline, CDR1 SNHLY and CDR2 FYNNEI. There are 17 residues in the CDR3. J gave up 4 bases and V 5 bases, and 14 bases lay outside the gene matches.

The chain has TRBV2 and TRBJ1-3; a weak D match, TRBD1 (5 bases). Between the trimmed V and J ends, which lost 6 bases and 0 bases, there was a span of 12 bases. The germline gives CDR1 SNHLY, CDR2 FYNNEI. CDR3 length: 15 residues. The CDR3 nucleotides read TGTGCCAGCAGCCCCGGACAAAGCTCTGGAAACACCATATATTTT. The encoded protein is CASSPGQSSGNTIYF.

This chain connects TRBV7-2 to TRBJ2-3; 9 bases are shared with TRBD1. Germline CDR1 and CDR2: SGHTA and FQGNSA. The trim removed 2 bases at V and 7 bases at J, leaving 7 bases unmatched. The CDR3 has 15 amino acids. CDR3 bases: TGTGCCAGCAGCTTATTAGGGACAGGGCAAAATACGCAGTATTTT. As protein: CASSLLGTGQNTQYF.

J is TRBJ2-1 and V is TRBV18; the D call may be TRBD1 or TRBD2 (5 bases each). Trimming cost V 5 bases and J 8 bases, with 13 bases left between them. The germline gives CDR1 KGHSH, CDR2 LQKENI. This CDR3 spans 13 amino acids. The CDR3 loop reads CASSGLSRDEQFF. CDR3 DNA sequence: TGTGCCAGCTCAGGACTCAGCAGGGATGAGCAGTTCTTC.

V gene TRBV30 combines with J gene TRBJ1-2, with 8 nucleotides matching TRBD1. V lost 2 bases and J lost 4; bases outside the gene matches: 9. The CDR3 is 15 residues long. In germline, CDR1 is GTSNPN, CDR2 SVGIG (reference sequence). The chain's CDR3 is CAWSPGGGWSYGYTF. CDR3 bases: TGTGCCTGGAGTCCAGGGGGCGGATGGAGCTATGGCTACACCTTC.

V gene TRBV11-2 combines with J gene TRBJ2-1, with 8 positions matching TRBD1. The CDR3 extends over 15 amino acids. The germline V gene encodes CDR1 SGHAT and CDR2 FQNNGV. V was clipped by 3 bases and J by 3 bases; unmatched bases: 4. CDR3 coding DNA: TGTGCCAGCAGCTTCCGACAGGGGATCTACAATGAGCAGTTCTTC. It is translated as CASSFRQGIYNEQFF.

The CDR3 DNA follows: TGTGCCAGCAGCCCCGAGGTAGGGACAGTCGCCTACGAGCAGTACTTC. This sequence encodes CASSPEVGTVAYEQYF. The chain has TRBV7-9 and TRBJ2-7, with 7 nucleotides matching TRBD1. The junction had 12 bases not matched to a gene; V was cut back by 5 bases and J by 2 bases. The CDR3 sequence is 16 residues long. The V gene's germline CDR1 is SEHNR and CDR2 FQNEAQ (reference sequence).

This chain uses TRBV18 with TRBJ1-4; D unresolved. Trimming removed 0 bases from V and 3 bases from J, with 5 bases in between. The CDR3 length is 14 residues. Looked up from germline, CDR1 is KGHSH and CDR2 is LQKENI. CDR3: CASSPPASNEKLFF. In nucleotides, the CDR3 is TGTGCCAGCTCACCACCAGCCTCTAATGAAAAACTGTTTTTT.

The chain carries TRBV7-6 and TRBJ2-2; no reliable D call. From germline, CDR1 is SGHVS and CDR2 FNYEAQ. The CDR3 contains 13 residues. Deletions cut 4 bases from V and 5 bases from J, with 8 bases between. CDR3 region: CASSWLVTGELFF. Here the CDR3 DNA reads TGTGCCAGCAGCTGGCTAGTTACCGGGGAGCTGTTTTTT.

This clone was recorded a few times. The chain combines TRBV20-1 with TRBJ1-2; D is unclear. Trimming left V 8 bases short and J 4 bases short, with 8 bases between. Per the germline V gene, CDR1 is DFQATT and CDR2 is SNEGSKA (reference sequence). The CDR3 spans 10 residues. CDR3 sequence: CSRNRYGYTF. The DNA of the CDR3 is TGCAGTAGGAACCGCTATGGCTACACCTTC.

The chain couples TRBV6-5 to TRBJ2-7; D is undetermined. Germline V CDR1 and CDR2: MNHEY, SVGAGI. The CDR3 loop spans 15 amino acids. Trimming took off 2 bases at V and 5 bases at J, with 16 bases between the two ends. The CDR3: CASSYANSKGHEQYF. In nucleotides, the CDR3 is TGTGCCAGCAGTTACGCGAACAGTAAGGGCCACGAGCAGTACTTC.

The genes are TRBV27 and TRBJ1-4; D is uncertain. V was shortened by 5 bases and J by 0 bases, with 13 bases between the two germline ends. Germline CDR1 reads MNHEY; CDR2 reads SMNVEV (reference sequence). The CDR3 length is 16 residues. The CDR3 sequence is CASSPLGGATNEKLFF. The CDR3 bases are TGTGCCAGCAGTCCCCTCGGAGGAGCAACTAATGAAAAACTGTTTTTT.

This CDR3 is CASKPKPWSGSPLTYEQYF. In DNA form, the CDR3 reads TGTGCCAGCAAACCAAAACCTTGGAGCGGAAGTCCTTTAACCTACGAGCAGTACTTC. The chain couples TRBV27 to TRBJ2-7; perhaps TRBD2 as D (5 bases). The CDR3 contains 19 residues. The germline gives CDR1 MNHEY, CDR2 SMNVEV (reference sequence). The V end was cut by 7 bases, the J end by 2 bases, with 30 bases between.

The chain employs TRBV5-1 and TRBJ1-2, with D possibly being TRBD1 (5 bases). Germline V gene data show CDR1 as SGHRS and CDR2 as YFSETQ. The CDR3 runs 14 residues. Trimming removed 4 bases from V and 2 bases from J, with 12 bases in between. The CDR3 loop reads CASSQDAGNYGYTF. CDR3 DNA sequence: TGCGCCAGCAGCCAGGACGCAGGGAACTATGGCTACACCTTC.

The rearrangement joins TRBV27 to TRBJ2-2, with D uncertain. V shed 0 bases and J shed 7 bases, with 12 bases lying between them. CDR1 is MNHEY, CDR2 SMNVEV, per germline (reference sequence). This CDR3 is 15 amino acids long. DNA for the CDR3: TGTGCCAGCAGTTTATCCCGCAACGGGCTCGGGGAGCTGTTTTTT. Protein: CASSLSRNGLGELFF.

This clone was seen once. The rearrangement links TRBV5-4 to TRBJ1-1; D unresolved. V lost 1 base and J 2 bases, leaving 12 bases between the germline ends. The CDR3 consists of 15 residues. Germline V gene lookup returns CDR1 SGHNT and CDR2 YYREEE (reference sequence). For the CDR3, the DNA is TGTGCCAGCAGCTTGAGCATTAAGAGAAACACTGAAGCTTTCTTT. Translation gives CASSLSIKRNTEAFF.

This chain connects TRBV6-1 to TRBJ2-2, with 7 bases aligning to TRBD1. The CDR3 runs to 15 residues. Germline assignment: CDR1 MNHNS and CDR2 SASEGT. Trimming took 6 bases from V and 4 from J; bases not matched to a gene: 8. The CDR3 is CASSDYRGFTGELFF. The CDR3 bases are TGTGCCAGCAGCGACTACAGGGGATTCACCGGGGAGCTGTTTTTT.

The rearrangement joins TRBV5-1 to TRBJ2-3; weak D call: TRBD1 (6 bases). V dropped 3 bases and J dropped 4 bases, with 18 bases sitting between them. The CDR3 length is 16 residues. Germline values: CDR1 SGHRS, CDR2 YFSETQ. The CDR3 loop is CASSSPGHRGPDTQYF. CDR3 nucleotide sequence: TGCGCCAGCAGCTCCCCGGGACACCGAGGACCAGATACGCAGTATTTT.

This clone turned up a few times. The rearrangement links TRBV19 to TRBJ2-7, with TRBD1 identical over 7 bases. Losses at the gene ends were 3 bases for V and 7 bases for J; bases not matched to a gene: 9. CDR3 length: 14 amino acids. Per the germline V gene, CDR1 is LNHDA and CDR2 is SQIVND (reference sequence). DNA for the CDR3: TGTGCCAGTAGTATGGGCAGGGGGACGGGTGAGCAGTACTTC. It yields the protein CASSMGRGTGEQYF.

This clone is a singleton in its sample. This rearrangement joins TRBV5-1 to TRBJ1-2; 7 positions agree with TRBD1. The CDR3 covers 13 residues. Trimming cost V 2 bases and J 8 bases; bases outside gene matches: 6. CDR1 is SGHRS, CDR2 YFSETQ, per germline. DNA of the CDR3: TGCGCCAGCAGCTTAACAGGGGCTGAGGGCTACACCTTC. As protein: CASSLTGAEGYTF.

This chain uses TRBV5-6 with TRBJ2-5; no clear D gene. Germline V lookup: CDR1 SGHDT, CDR2 YYEEEE. V was shortened by 3 bases and J by 0 bases, with 15 bases between the two germline ends. This CDR3 is built from 16 residues. The CDR3 spells CASSWNLGVYQETQYF. The CDR3 DNA sequence: TGTGCCAGCAGCTGGAATCTGGGCGTGTACCAAGAGACCCAGTACTTC.

V gene TRBV6-1 combines with J gene TRBJ2-7; 10 bases are a match to TRBD2. The V and J ends lost 4 bases and 5 bases, in that order; junction bases with no gene match: 8. The CDR3 covers 15 residues. Germline V gives CDR1 MNHNS, CDR2 SASEGT. This chain's CDR3 is CASSVFLAGVNEQYF. The CDR3 nucleotides read TGTGCCAGCAGTGTCTTTCTAGCGGGGGTTAACGAGCAGTACTTC.

Regarding this clone: Other DNA sequences from this sample encode an identical CDR3 as well. Here the CDR3 reads CAWSVTSGGRGGTQYF. CDR3 nucleotide sequence: TGTGCCTGGAGTGTGACTAGCGGGGGTCGGGGAGGGACCCAGTACTTC. The chain is built from TRBV30 and TRBJ2-5; 12 nucleotides align to TRBD2. Germline CDR1 is GTSNPN and CDR2 is SVGIG (reference sequence). J was trimmed by 7 bases and V by 0 bases; bases with no gene match: 9. The CDR3 covers 16 residues.